The sequence of this T cell receptor beta chain was determined in a study of blood T cells in healthy people across ages. Study observations and caveats: Naive T cell percentage showed a strong correlation with the diversity of TCR beta. Using unsorted PBMCs precluded a conclusive naive versus antigen-experienced comparison.

Donors each provided 8 to 10 milliliters of peripheral blood. Primers used in a second PCR of about 6 to 11 cycles were a sample-barcoded 5' primer and a J-beta primer mix. Paired-end reads containing CDR3 totaled no fewer than 2.5 million for each sample. TCRdb itself ran the 5' RACE reads through MiXCR, one entry per CDR3 protein. The table records under 2 million distinct CDR3 sequences, about 32% of them present only once. The CDR3 totals 14 residues. Deletions cut 4 bases from V and 1 base from J, with 11 bases between. Germline lookup yields CDR1 SGHRS and CDR2 YFSETQ. A few counts support this clonotype. Antigen: not known.

The receptor comes from a woman in her 30s in good health. Sequenced material: blood. The gene calls are TRBV5-1 and TRBJ2-5; possibly TRBD1 or TRBD2 for D (5 bases each). CDR3 bases: TGCGCCAGCAGCGAGATCGGGACCCAAGAGACCCAGTACTTC. Translation: CASSEIGTQETQYF.